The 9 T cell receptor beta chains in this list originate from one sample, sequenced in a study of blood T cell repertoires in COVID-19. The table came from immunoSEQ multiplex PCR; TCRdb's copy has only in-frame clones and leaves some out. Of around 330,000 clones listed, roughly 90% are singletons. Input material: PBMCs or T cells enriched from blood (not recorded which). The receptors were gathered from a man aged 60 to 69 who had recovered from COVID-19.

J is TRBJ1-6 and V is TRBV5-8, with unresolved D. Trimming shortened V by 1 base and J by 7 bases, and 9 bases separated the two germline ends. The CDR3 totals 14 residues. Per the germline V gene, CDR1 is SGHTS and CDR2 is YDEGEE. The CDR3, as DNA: TGTGCCAGCAGCTTGAACGTAGAGAATTCACCCCTCCACTTT. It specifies CASSLNVENSPLHF.

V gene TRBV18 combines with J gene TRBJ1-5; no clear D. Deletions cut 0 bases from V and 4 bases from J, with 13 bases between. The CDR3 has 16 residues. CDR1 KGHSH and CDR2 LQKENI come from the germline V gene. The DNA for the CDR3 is TGTGCCAGCTCACCACCGGCCTCGACGCGGAATCAGCCCCAGCATTTT. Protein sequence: CASSPPASTRNQPQHF.

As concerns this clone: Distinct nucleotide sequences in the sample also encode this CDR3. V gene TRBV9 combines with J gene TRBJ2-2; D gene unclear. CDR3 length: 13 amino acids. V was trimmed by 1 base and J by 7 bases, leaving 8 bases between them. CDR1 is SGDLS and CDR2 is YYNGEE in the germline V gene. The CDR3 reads CASSVSGGGELFF. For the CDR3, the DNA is TGTGCCAGCAGCGTATCAGGTGGCGGGGAGCTGTTTTTT.

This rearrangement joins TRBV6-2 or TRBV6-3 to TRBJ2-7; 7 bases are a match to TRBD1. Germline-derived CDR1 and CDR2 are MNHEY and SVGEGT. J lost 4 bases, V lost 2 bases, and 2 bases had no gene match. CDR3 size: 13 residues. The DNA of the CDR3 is TGTGCCAGCAGTTACAGGGGGCGGTACGAGCAGTACTTC. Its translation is CASSYRGRYEQYF.

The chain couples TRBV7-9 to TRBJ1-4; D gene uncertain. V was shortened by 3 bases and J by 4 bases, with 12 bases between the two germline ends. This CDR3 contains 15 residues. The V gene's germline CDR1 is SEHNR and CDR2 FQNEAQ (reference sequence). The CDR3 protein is CASSFRSQVNEKLFF. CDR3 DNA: TGTGCCAGCAGCTTCCGTTCCCAGGTTAATGAAAAACTGTTTTTT.

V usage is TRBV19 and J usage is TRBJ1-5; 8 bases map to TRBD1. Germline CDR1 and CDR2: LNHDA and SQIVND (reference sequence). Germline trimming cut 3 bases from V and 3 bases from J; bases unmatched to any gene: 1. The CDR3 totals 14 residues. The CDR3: CASSMGQDNQPQHF. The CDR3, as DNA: TGTGCCAGTAGTATGGGACAGGACAATCAGCCCCAGCATTTT.

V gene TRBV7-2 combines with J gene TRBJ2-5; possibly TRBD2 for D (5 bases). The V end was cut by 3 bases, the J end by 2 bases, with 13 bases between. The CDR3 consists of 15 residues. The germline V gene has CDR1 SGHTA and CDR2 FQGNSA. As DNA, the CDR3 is TGTGCCAGCAGCTTCCTACTCACGGGGCAAGAGACCCAGTACTTC. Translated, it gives CASSFLLTGQETQYF.

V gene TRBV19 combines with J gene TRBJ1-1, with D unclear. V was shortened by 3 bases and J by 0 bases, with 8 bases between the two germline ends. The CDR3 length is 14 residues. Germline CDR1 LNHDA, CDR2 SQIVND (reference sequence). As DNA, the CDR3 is TGTGCCAGTAGTATTAGCATTATGAACACTGAAGCTTTCTTT. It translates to CASSISIMNTEAFF.

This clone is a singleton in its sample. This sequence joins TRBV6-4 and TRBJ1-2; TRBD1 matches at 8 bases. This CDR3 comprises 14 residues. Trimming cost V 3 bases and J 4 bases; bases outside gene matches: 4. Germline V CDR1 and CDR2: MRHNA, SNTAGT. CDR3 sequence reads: CASSETGASYGYTF. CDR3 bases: TGTGCCAGCAGTGAGACAGGGGCTTCCTATGGCTACACCTTC.